This entry lists 11 T cell receptor beta chains sequenced from one sample in a study of T cell responses to AZD1222 COVID-19 vaccine. Libraries were prepared by immunoSEQ multiplex PCR; TCRdb keeps only in-frame clonotypes and omits some of them. In the table there are 100,000 to 150,000 clones, approximately 84% of which are singletons. The sequences come from peripheral blood, collected on day 0 of AZD1222 vaccination. Source of these receptors: an adult in good health.

About this clone: Other DNA sequences of this sample code for an identical CDR3. The rearrangement links TRBV28 to TRBJ2-7; TRBD2 agrees at 7 bases. This CDR3 is built from 13 residues. V trimming: 3 bases; J trimming: 1 base; junction bases outside the gene matches: 0. The germline gives CDR1 MDHEN, CDR2 SYDVKM. The CDR3 DNA reads TGTGCCAGCAGTTTGGGGGGGTCCTACGAGCAGTACTTC. Translating it yields CASSLGGSYEQYF.

The rearrangement joins TRBV7-2 to TRBJ1-1; possibly TRBD1 for D (5 bases). The CDR3 extends over 14 amino acids. V shed 2 bases and J shed 1 base, with 8 bases lying between them. Germline V gene lookup returns CDR1 SGHTA and CDR2 FQGNSA. The CDR3 protein is CASSLQGWNTEAFF. The CDR3 nucleotides read TGTGCCAGCAGCTTACAGGGATGGAACACTGAAGCTTTCTTT.

The V and J genes are TRBV13 and TRBJ1-2, with 8 bases that match TRBD1. Germline CDR1 is PRHDT and CDR2 is FYEKMQ (reference sequence). This CDR3 contains 16 residues. The ends lost 0 bases at V and 4 bases at J; junction bases unmatched: 7. CDR3 in amino acids: CASSLGDRGRSYGYTF. Here the CDR3 DNA reads TGTGCCAGCAGCTTAGGCGACAGGGGACGGTCCTATGGCTACACCTTC.

The chain carries TRBV6-5 and TRBJ1-5, with TRBD1 as a possible D gene (5 bases). Trimming stripped 0 bases from V and 2 bases from J, with 11 bases between. Looked up from germline, CDR1 is MNHEY and CDR2 is SVGAGI. The CDR3 runs to 16 residues. The CDR3 spells CASSYSSGEGNQPQHF. DNA of the CDR3: TGTGCCAGCAGTTACTCCTCGGGGGAAGGCAATCAGCCCCAGCATTTT.

The chain uses TRBV5-4 and TRBJ2-2; D may match TRBD1 or TRBD2 (6 bases each). Germline V gene data show CDR1 as SGHNT and CDR2 as YYREEE (reference sequence). V was cut by 2 bases and J by 6 bases, with 14 bases left in between. The CDR3 is made up of 15 amino acids. CDR3 nucleotide sequence: TGTGCCAGCAGCTTATACGGGGGCAGGGCCGGGGAGCTGTTTTTT. It specifies CASSLYGGRAGELFF.

CDR3 DNA: TGCGCCAGCAGCCCGGGACAGGGGGCGCACGGCTACACCTTC. The encoded protein is CASSPGQGAHGYTF. The chain has TRBV4-3 and TRBJ1-2; 12 positions agree with TRBD1. V shed 4 bases, J shed 8 bases, and the junction held 5 bases outside the gene matches. Germline CDR1 reads LGHNA; CDR2 reads YSLEER. CDR3 length: 14 amino acids.

This rearrangement joins TRBV20-1 to TRBJ1-5; D unresolved. Trimming left V 3 bases short and J 2 bases short, with 2 bases between. CDR3 length: 11 residues. Germline loops: CDR1 DFQATT, CDR2 SNEGSKA (reference sequence). This chain's CDR3 is CSASRNQPQHF. The CDR3 nucleotides read TGCAGTGCTAGCCGCAATCAGCCCCAGCATTTT.

This chain links TRBV7-2 with TRBJ1-2; 10 bases map to TRBD1. CDR1 is SGHTA and CDR2 is FQGNSA in the germline V gene. The ends lost 1 base at V and 2 bases at J; junction bases unmatched: 4. The CDR3 has 16 amino acids. CDR3 nucleotide sequence: TGTGCCAGCAGCTTAGGGCCGGGACAGGGGAACTATGGCTACACCTTC. It translates to CASSLGPGQGNYGYTF.

This clone was counted only a few times. This sample includes further DNA sequences coding for the same CDR3. The J gene is TRBJ1-5, the V gene TRBV3-1 (or the pseudogene TRBV3-2); no firm D call. CDR1 and CDR2 (germline): LGHDT, YNNKEL (reference sequence). Between the trimmed V and J ends, which lost 0 bases and 6 bases, there was a span of 6 bases. This CDR3 has 13 residues. This chain's CDR3 is CASSQDVGQPQHF. DNA for the CDR3: TGTGCCAGCAGCCAAGACGTGGGTCAGCCCCAGCATTTT.

The chain employs TRBV4-1 and TRBJ1-2; D is unresolved. CDR3 size: 15 residues. Deletions cut 1 base from V and 8 bases from J, with 17 bases between. Germline CDR1 MGHRA, CDR2 YSYEKL. This chain's CDR3 is CASSQGNGPYGGYTF. CDR3 bases: TGCGCCAGCAGCCAAGGTAATGGGCCCTATGGAGGCTACACCTTC.

The chain employs TRBV7-3 and TRBJ1-1, with D perhaps TRBD1 (5 bases). This CDR3 region has 13 residues. Deletions cut 5 bases from V and 0 bases from J, with 7 bases between. CDR1 and CDR2 (germline): SGHTA, FQGTGA. The CDR3 coding sequence is TGTGCCAGCAGCCCAGGGATGAACACTGAAGCTTTCTTT. Its translation: CASSPGMNTEAFF.